These 14 T cell receptor beta chains originate from one sample sequenced in a study of T cells expressing NK-cell markers. TCRdb reprocessed the 5' RACE reads, with one entry per CDR3 protein and no DNA. This table holds approximately 460,000 distinct CDR3 sequences. Sequenced input: blood T cells: a sorted CD56 or NKG2C T cell subset, CD4+ or CD8+ T cells, or bulk PBMC T cells (not recorded which). The receptors come from a woman aged 18-70 years in good health.

The rearrangement joins TRBV12-3 or TRBV12-4 to TRBJ2-1; TCRdb indicates TRBD1, and absent DNA this call remains unverified. This CDR3 is built from 16 residues. The CDR3 sequence is CASRLAGGPALTEQFF.

V gene TRBV5-4 combines with J gene TRBJ2-7. The length of the CDR3 is 14 residues. Per germline, CDR1 SGHNT and CDR2 YYREEE (reference sequence). CDR3: CASSAGEIHYEQYF. Based on the CDR3 plus reference TRBV5-4 and TRBJ2-7, the full variable domain is ETGVTQSPTHLIKTRGQQVTLRCSSQSGHNTVSWYQQALGQGPQFIFQYYREEENGRGNFPPRFSGLQFPNYSSELNVNALELDDSALYLCASSAGEIHYEQYFGPGTRLTVT.

The chain has TRBV5-1 and TRBJ2-3; the TRBD1 assignment by TCRdb is unverifiable without DNA. The CDR3 extends over 16 amino acids. Germline CDR1 and CDR2: SGHRS and YFSETQ. CDR3: CASSLAGTGSTDTQYF.

This rearrangement joins TRBV6-2 or TRBV6-3 to TRBJ2-3. The germline V gene encodes CDR1 MNHEY and CDR2 SVGEGT. The CDR3 totals 12 residues. CDR3: CASSRSGDTQYF.

The V gene is TRBV20-1, the J gene TRBJ1-2; without DNA, the TCRdb call of TRBD1 cannot be checked. Per the germline V gene, CDR1 is DFQATT and CDR2 is SNEGSKA (reference sequence). This CDR3 is 13 amino acids long. CDR3 protein: CSASPSGGSSYTF.

The CDR3 region is CASSFVTAADTQYF. The genes are TRBV12-3 or TRBV12-4 and TRBJ2-3; the D call from TCRdb, TRBD2, cannot be confirmed without DNA. The length of the CDR3 is 14 residues.

The V and J genes are TRBV4-3 and TRBJ2-1. The CDR3 loop spans 15 amino acids. Germline CDR1 and CDR2: LGHNA and YSLEER. CDR3 sequence: CASSEDYRDHNEQFF.

V is TRBV29-1 and J is TRBJ1-1. Germline V gene sequence: CDR1 SQVTM, CDR2 ANQGSEA. The CDR3 is made up of 12 amino acids. This CDR3 is CSVVRTDTEAFF.

The genes are TRBV9 and TRBJ1-6; TCRdb indicates TRBD1, and absent DNA this call remains unverified. Germline CDR1 is SGDLS and CDR2 is YYNGEE. The CDR3 extends over 15 amino acids. The CDR3 spells CASSATGADNSPLHF.

The rearrangement joins TRBV27 to TRBJ1-4. Germline lookup yields CDR1 MNHEY and CDR2 SMNVEV (reference sequence). The CDR3 runs to 15 residues. This CDR3 is CASSHDSRRGEKLFF. Using reference TRBV27 and TRBJ1-4 for the parts outside the CDR3, the full variable domain is EAQVTQNPRYLITVTGKKLTVTCSQNMNHEYMSWYRQDPGLGLRQIYYSMNVEVTDKGDVPEGYKVSRKEKRNFPLILESPSPNQTSLYFCASSHDSRRGEKLFFGSGTQLSVL.

The genes are TRBV28 and TRBJ2-4; TCRdb's assignment of TRBD2 cannot be checked, as there is no DNA. The germline V gene encodes CDR1 MDHEN and CDR2 SYDVKM. The CDR3 consists of 11 residues. CDR3 amino acids: CASSSQGLAYF. The full variable domain, in which reference TRBV28 and TRBJ2-4 provide the parts outside the CDR3, is DVKVTQSSRYLVKRTGEKVFLECVQDMDHENMFWYRQDPGLGLRLIYFSYDVKMKEKGDIPEGYSVSREKKERFSLILESASTNQTSMYLCASSSQGLAYFGAGTRLSVL.

The chain uses TRBV6-1 and TRBJ2-1; TCRdb picks TRBD1, but there is no DNA to check that call. Germline CDR1 and CDR2: MNHNS and SASEGT. This CDR3 has 15 amino acids. The CDR3 is CASRADRGAYNEQFF.

This chain links TRBV9 with TRBJ2-7. The germline gives CDR1 SGDLS, CDR2 YYNGEE. The CDR3 consists of 15 residues. CDR3 sequence reads: CASSPTTSSFYEQYF.

The chain combines TRBV7-8 with TRBJ1-1; without DNA, the TCRdb call of TRBD1 cannot be checked. CDR3 length: 18 amino acids. From germline, CDR1 is SGHVS and CDR2 FQNEAQ. CDR3 residues: CASSSAGDRGPQGTEAFF. Based on the CDR3 plus reference TRBV7-8 and TRBJ1-1, the full variable domain is GAGVSQSPRYKVAKRGQDVALRCDPISGHVSLFWYQQALGQGPEFLTYFQNEAQLDKSGLPSDRFFAERPEGSVSTLKIQRTQQEDSAVYLCASSSAGDRGPQGTEAFFGQGTRLTVV.